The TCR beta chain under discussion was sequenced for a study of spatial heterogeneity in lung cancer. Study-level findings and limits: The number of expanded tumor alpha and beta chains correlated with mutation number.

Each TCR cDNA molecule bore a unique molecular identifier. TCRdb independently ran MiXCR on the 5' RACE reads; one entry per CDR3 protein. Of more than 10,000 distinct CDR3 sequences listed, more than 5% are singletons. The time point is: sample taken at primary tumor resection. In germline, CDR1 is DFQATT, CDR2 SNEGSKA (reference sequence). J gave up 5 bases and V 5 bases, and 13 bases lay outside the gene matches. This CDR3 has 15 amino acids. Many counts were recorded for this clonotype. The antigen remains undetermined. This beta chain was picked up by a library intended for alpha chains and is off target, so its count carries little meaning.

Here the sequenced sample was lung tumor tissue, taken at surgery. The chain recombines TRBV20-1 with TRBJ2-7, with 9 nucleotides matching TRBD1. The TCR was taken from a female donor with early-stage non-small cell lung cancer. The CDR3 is CSALTGQGRKDEQYF. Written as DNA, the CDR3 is TGCAGTGCTTTAACGGGACAGGGTCGGAAGGACGAGCAGTACTTC.